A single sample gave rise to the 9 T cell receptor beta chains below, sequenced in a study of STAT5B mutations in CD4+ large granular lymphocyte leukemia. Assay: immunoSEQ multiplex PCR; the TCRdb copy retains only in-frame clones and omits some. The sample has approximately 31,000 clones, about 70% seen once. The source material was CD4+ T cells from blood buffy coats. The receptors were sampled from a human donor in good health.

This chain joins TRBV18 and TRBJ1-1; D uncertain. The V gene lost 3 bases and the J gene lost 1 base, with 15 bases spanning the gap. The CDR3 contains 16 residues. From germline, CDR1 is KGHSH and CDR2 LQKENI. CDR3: CASSPLSRPGNTEAFF. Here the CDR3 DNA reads TGTGCCAGCTCACCGCTCTCCCGGCCGGGGAACACTGAAGCTTTCTTT.

The CDR3 sequence is CASSPMTGGTEAFF. The CDR3, as DNA: TGCGCCAGCAGCCCCATGACAGGGGGGACTGAAGCTTTCTTT. V and J are TRBV5-1 and TRBJ1-1, with 9 bases lining up with TRBD1. V lost 4 bases and J lost 5; bases outside the gene matches: 6. Germline CDR1 reads SGHRS; CDR2 reads YFSETQ. This CDR3 is built from 14 residues.

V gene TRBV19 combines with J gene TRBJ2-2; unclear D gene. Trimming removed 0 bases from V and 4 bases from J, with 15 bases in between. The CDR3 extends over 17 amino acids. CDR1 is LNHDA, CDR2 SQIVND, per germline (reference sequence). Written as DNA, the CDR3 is TGTGCCAGTAGTATAGACTCCGGAAGGCTCACCACCGGGGAGCTGTTTTTT. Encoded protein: CASSIDSGRLTTGELFF.

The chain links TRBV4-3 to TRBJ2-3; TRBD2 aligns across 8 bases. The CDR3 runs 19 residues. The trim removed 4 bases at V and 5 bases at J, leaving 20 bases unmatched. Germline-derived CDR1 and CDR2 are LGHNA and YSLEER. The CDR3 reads CASSRTKLGGGGRGDTQYF. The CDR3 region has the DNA TGCGCCAGCAGCCGAACGAAATTAGGAGGCGGGGGGCGTGGAGATACGCAGTATTTT.

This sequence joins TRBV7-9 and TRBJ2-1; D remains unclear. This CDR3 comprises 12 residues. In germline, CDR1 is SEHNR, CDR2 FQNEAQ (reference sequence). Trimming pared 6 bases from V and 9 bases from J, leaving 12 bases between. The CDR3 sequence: CASSSRMVEQFF. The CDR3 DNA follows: TGTGCCAGCAGTTCTAGGATGGTTGAGCAGTTCTTC.

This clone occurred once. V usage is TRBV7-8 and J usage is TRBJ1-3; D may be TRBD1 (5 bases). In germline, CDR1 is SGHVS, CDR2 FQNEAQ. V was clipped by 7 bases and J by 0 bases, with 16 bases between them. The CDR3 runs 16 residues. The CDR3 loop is CASTPTEGSSGNTIYF. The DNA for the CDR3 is TGTGCCAGCACCCCGACAGAGGGAAGCTCTGGAAACACCATATATTTT.

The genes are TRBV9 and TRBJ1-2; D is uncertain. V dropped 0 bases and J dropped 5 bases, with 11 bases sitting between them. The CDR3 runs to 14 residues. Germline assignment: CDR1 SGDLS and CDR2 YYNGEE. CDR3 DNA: TGTGCCAGCAGCGTAGGTCGTACGGGGTATGGCTACACCTTC. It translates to CASSVGRTGYGYTF.

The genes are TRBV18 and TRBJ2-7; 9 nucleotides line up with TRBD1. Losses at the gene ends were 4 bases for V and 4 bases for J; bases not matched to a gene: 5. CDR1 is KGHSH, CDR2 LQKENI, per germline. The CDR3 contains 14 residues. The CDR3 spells CASSLDRGAYEQYF. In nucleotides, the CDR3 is TGTGCCAGCTCACTGGACAGGGGCGCATACGAGCAGTACTTC.

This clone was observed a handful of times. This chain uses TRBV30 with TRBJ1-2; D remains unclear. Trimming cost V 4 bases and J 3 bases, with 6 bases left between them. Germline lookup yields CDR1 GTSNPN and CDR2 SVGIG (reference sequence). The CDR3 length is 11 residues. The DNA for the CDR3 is TGTGCCTGGAACCGGGACTATGGCTACACCTTC. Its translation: CAWNRDYGYTF.